The 17 T cell receptor beta chains below come from one sample, sequenced in a study of T-cell reconstitution after alpha-beta-depleted transplantation in children. Using unique molecular identifiers, the investigators prepared the TCRbeta library. TCRdb processed the PCR reads anew with MiXCR; each CDR3 protein has one entry. This repertoire shows about 500,000 distinct CDR3 sequences, about 33% found once; its top ten account for around 2.3%. Source: PBMCs from the stem cell graft donor, taken from the stem cell graft. All receptors derive from a human donor who donated a stem cell graft to a child with aplastic anemia.

The V call is TRBV6-2 or TRBV6-3, the J call TRBJ1-2; D might be TRBD1 (6 bases). CDR1 and CDR2 from the germline V gene are MNHEY and SVGEGT. V lost 5 bases and J lost 1, with 17 bases in between. The CDR3 consists of 16 residues. The DNA of the CDR3 is TGTGCCAGCAGTCCTTTTGAGGGACAACTTAACTATGGCTACACCTTC. Amino acids: CASSPFEGQLNYGYTF.

The rearrangement joins TRBV24-1 to TRBJ2-2; a possible D gene is TRBD1 (6 bases). The CDR3 has 18 amino acids. The V end lost 0 bases, the J end lost 3 bases, and 16 bases lay between the germline ends. The V gene's germline CDR1 is KGHDR and CDR2 SFDVKD. CDR3 bases: TGTGCCACCAGTGATTTGCAGGGGTGGGCCCTGGACACCGGGGAGCTGTTTTTT. Protein product: CATSDLQGWALDTGELFF.

The chain combines TRBV5-1 with TRBJ2-7, with TRBD1 matching over 9 bases. From germline, CDR1 is SGHRS and CDR2 YFSETQ. The ends lost 3 bases at V and 3 bases at J; junction bases unmatched: 4. This CDR3 is built from 14 residues. The CDR3 DNA reads as TGCGCCAGCAGCTCACAGGGGGCAGGCTACGAGCAGTACGTC. Translation: CASSSQGAGYEQYV.

The chain recombines TRBV6-2 or TRBV6-3 with TRBJ2-5; maybe TRBD2 (6 bases). This CDR3 is 14 amino acids long. The V end lost 7 bases, the J end lost 5 bases, and 17 bases lay between the germline ends. Per germline, CDR1 MNHEY and CDR2 SVGEGT. The CDR3 region is CASNHPRGGETQYF. The CDR3 DNA sequence: TGTGCCAGCAACCATCCACGAGGAGGGGAGACCCAGTACTTC.

There are a few counts of this clonotype. V usage is TRBV12-3 or TRBV12-4 and J usage is TRBJ2-4, with D maybe TRBD1 (6 bases). Trimming pared 6 bases from V and 0 bases from J, leaving 9 bases between. The CDR3 runs to 14 residues. The CDR3: CASRQGLAKNIQYF. As DNA, the CDR3 is TGTGCCAGCAGGCAGGGGCTAGCCAAAAACATTCAGTACTTC.

This clonotype has more than one count but fewer than ten. The rearrangement joins TRBV6-5 to TRBJ2-2; unclear D gene. The CDR3 spans 12 residues. The germline V and J ends were trimmed by 1 base and 6 bases, with 3 bases remaining between them. Per germline, CDR1 MNHEY and CDR2 SVGAGI. The CDR3 DNA follows: TGTGCCAGCAGTTACTTTCCCGGGGAGCTGTTTTTT. Its protein product is CASSYFPGELFF.

The chain couples TRBV7-3 to TRBJ2-2; 10 bases agree with TRBD2. CDR1 and CDR2 from the germline V gene are SGHTA and FQGTGA. The CDR3 is made up of 15 amino acids. Trimming took 6 bases from V and 2 from J; bases not matched to a gene: 3. This CDR3 reads CASRELAGNTGELFF. The CDR3 DNA sequence: TGTGCCAGCAGGGAACTAGCGGGAAACACCGGGGAGCTGTTTTTT. Drawing the rest from reference TRBV7-3 and TRBJ2-2, the complete variable domain is GAGVSQTPSNKVTEKGKYVELRCDPISGHTALYWYRQSLGQGPEFLIYFQGTGAADDSGLPNDRFFAVRPEGSVSTLKIQRTERGDSAVYLCASRELAGNTGELFFGEGSRLTVL.

The chain carries TRBV18 and TRBJ2-2; D remains unclear. Germline-derived CDR1 and CDR2 are KGHSH and LQKENI. The CDR3 runs to 16 residues. V dropped 1 base and J dropped 2 bases, with 11 bases sitting between them. CDR3 sequence: CASSPQTTFNTGELFF. CDR3 bases: TGTGCCAGCTCACCACAGACCACGTTTAACACCGGGGAGCTGTTTTTT.

This sequence joins TRBV4-3 and TRBJ2-3, with 8 bases matching TRBD2. After removal of 4 bases from V and 0 bases from J, the junction contained 3 bases not matched to a gene. The CDR3 length is 15 residues. CDR1 is LGHNA, CDR2 YSLEER, per germline. CDR3 sequence (DNA): TGCGCCAGCAGCCCGTGGACTAGCAGCACAGATACGCAGTATTTT. This sequence encodes CASSPWTSSTDTQYF.

This chain's CDR3 is CASSYSGENQPQHF. The CDR3 bases are TGTGCCAGCAGTTACTCTGGGGAAAATCAGCCCCAGCATTTT. The chain is built from TRBV6-5 and TRBJ1-5; D ambiguous. Trimming pared 0 bases from V and 4 bases from J, leaving 7 bases between. The CDR3 sequence is 14 residues long. The germline gives CDR1 MNHEY, CDR2 SVGAGI.

This clonotype was detected only once. One junction end does not reproduce the germline sequence, and a read error may be involved. The V call is TRBV12-3 or TRBV12-4, the J call TRBJ2-3, with D possibly being TRBD2 (5 bases). The length of the CDR3 is 14 residues. The CDR3 loop is CARSQRPSTDTQYF. The CDR3 DNA reads as TGTGCCCGCAGCCAGCGGCCTAGCACAGATACGCAGTATTTT.

CDR3 DNA: TGCGCCAGCAGCAGCGAGCGGCGAGCCTACGAGCAGTACGTC. Amino acid sequence: CASSSERRAYEQYV. The chain carries TRBV10-2 and TRBJ2-7, with TRBD2 as a possible D gene (5 bases). The CDR3 is 14 amino acids. The V and J ends lost 6 bases and 2 bases respectively, with 14 bases between them. CDR1 is WSHSY, CDR2 SAAADI, per germline.

This clonotype was observed a few times. The chain uses TRBV5-1 and TRBJ2-7; D might be TRBD1 or TRBD2, each matching 5 bases. Germline CDR1 and CDR2: SGHRS and YFSETQ. V shed 2 bases and J shed 7 bases, with 13 bases lying between them. CDR3 length: 13 amino acids. CDR3 sequence: CASSFRDPLEQYF. The CDR3 bases are TGCGCCAGCAGCTTCCGGGACCCCCTGGAGCAGTACTTC.

Only a few counts were recorded for this clonotype. The chain carries TRBV20-1 and TRBJ2-1, with 7 bases that match TRBD2. J gave up 4 bases and V 3 bases, and 6 bases lay outside the gene matches. Germline V lookup: CDR1 DFQATT, CDR2 SNEGSKA (reference sequence). This CDR3 contains 14 residues. CDR3 in DNA: TGCAGTGCTAGTAGCGGGCCATCTTACAATGAGCAGTTCTTC. Translating gives CSASSGPSYNEQFF.

This clonotype was seen more than once but under ten times. The rearrangement uses TRBV24-1 and TRBJ2-3; D is perhaps TRBD2 (6 bases). V was shortened by 9 bases and J by 0 bases, with 12 bases between the two germline ends. Germline V CDR1 and CDR2: KGHDR, SFDVKD. The CDR3 runs to 14 residues. The CDR3 region has the DNA TGTGCCACCGGGGTGGCGGGAAGCACAGATACGCAGTATTTT. Translation gives CATGVAGSTDTQYF.

This clonotype was recorded a few times. The chain couples TRBV9 to TRBJ2-1; D is uncertain. This CDR3 has 15 amino acids. Germline V lookup: CDR1 SGDLS, CDR2 YYNGEE. V was trimmed by 0 bases and J by 2 bases, leaving 9 bases between them. The CDR3 reads CASSVEPATYNEQFF. CDR3 bases: TGTGCCAGCAGCGTAGAACCAGCTACCTACAATGAGCAGTTCTTC.

The V gene is TRBV7-9, the J gene TRBJ2-2, with 8 positions matching TRBD1. Germline V gene sequence: CDR1 SEHNR, CDR2 FQNEAQ (reference sequence). Unmatched junction bases numbered 7, after V lost 6 bases and J lost 1 base. The CDR3 has 16 amino acids. In nucleotides, the CDR3 is TGTGCCAGCAGAAACCCCGGGACAGGGAACACCGGGGAGCTGTTTTTT. Amino acids: CASRNPGTGNTGELFF.